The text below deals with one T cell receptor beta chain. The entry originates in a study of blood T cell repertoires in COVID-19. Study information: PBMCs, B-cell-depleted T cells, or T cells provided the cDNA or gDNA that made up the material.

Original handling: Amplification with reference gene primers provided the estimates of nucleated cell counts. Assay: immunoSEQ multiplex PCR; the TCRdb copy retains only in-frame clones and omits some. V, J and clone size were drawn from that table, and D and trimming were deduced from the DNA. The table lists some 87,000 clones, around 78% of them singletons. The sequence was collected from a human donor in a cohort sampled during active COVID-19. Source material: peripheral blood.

CDR3 loop: CASSLMGSSYNEQFF. CDR3 nucleotides: TGCGCCAGCAGCTTGATGGGGAGCTCCTACAATGAGCAGTTCTTC. The chain is built from TRBV5-1 and TRBJ2-1; D is perhaps TRBD2 (5 bases). CDR3 length: 15 residues. Trimming stripped 1 base from V and 0 bases from J, with 8 bases between. The germline V gene encodes CDR1 SGHRS and CDR2 YFSETQ.